This T cell receptor beta chain was found in a study of patients and donors after allogeneic stem cell transplantation. V was shortened by 1 base and J by 0 bases, with 12 bases between the two germline ends. Germline V gene lookup returns CDR1 SGHTA and CDR2 FQGNSA. The CDR3 runs 16 residues. This clonotype appeared a few times. TCRdb analysed the RT-PCR reads with MiXCR anew, one entry per CDR3 protein. This table holds 920,000 or so distinct CDR3 sequences, 15% to 20% found once. The sequencing input was blood, either unsorted or a sorted T cell fraction (not recorded which). This receptor was taken from a human donor who was either an allogeneic HSCT recipient or a stem cell or donor lymphocyte infusion donor (not recorded which). It is not recorded whose cells these are; they may come from a transplant donor. The chain carries TRBV7-2 and TRBJ1-1; no firm D call. The CDR3 DNA reads as TGTGCCAGCAGCTTAGAGCTCACCCTGATGAACACTGAAGCTTTCTTT. Protein: CASSLELTLMNTEAFF.